This record concerns one T cell receptor (beta chain) sequence. Its antigen is not known. TCRdb re-called the 5' RACE reads and catalogs CDR3 proteins one per entry, DNA excluded. This listing includes roughly 150,000 distinct CDR3 sequences. The record originates from a study of monozygotic twins with inflammatory bowel disease. Overall study results and limits: Reduced clonotype sharing with other individuals was observed in IBD patients relative to healthy twins, especially with disease activity. Cells of different T cell subtypes could not be told apart. A reduction in TCRbeta diversity (inverse Simpson) was seen in IBD patients relative to healthy co-twins.

Unsorted whole blood yielded the total RNA, with T cells left unselected. The CDR3 contains 16 residues. Germline V gene data show CDR1 as SGHNT and CDR2 as YYREEE (reference sequence). The TCR was taken from a human donor with ulcerative colitis or Crohn's disease, or a healthy co-twin of an affected twin (not recorded which). This chain uses TRBV5-4 with TRBJ2-3; lacking DNA, the TRBD1 call made by TCRdb goes unchecked. The sample consisted of blood. This CDR3 is CASSLGGGLAMDTQYF.